A selection of T cell receptor beta chains follows, all from one sample in a study of blood T cell repertoires in COVID-19. Clones were sequenced by immunoSEQ multiplex PCR, and TCRdb holds only the in-frame ones, with some missing. The sample holds roughly 200,000 clones, about 88% seen once. The specimen sequenced was peripheral blood. The receptors were sampled from a woman aged 80 or over with acute or convalescent COVID-19. The CDR3 runs from the conserved cysteine through the conserved F or W. The D gene is left open where the match is weak. For some rows the clone size is stated as once, few or many, or as a class when expanded; others skip it.

abundance | j_gene | v_gene | d_gene | CDR3aa | CDR3nt
NA | TRBJ2-7 | TRBV6-1 | TRBD1 | CASSEWDSSYEQYF | TGTGCCAGCAGTGAATGGGACAGCTCCTACGAGCAGTACTTC
NA | TRBJ2-3 | TRBV24-1 | TRBD2 | CATSDLRASGSTDTQYF | TGTGCCACCAGTGATTTGCGGGCTAGCGGGAGTACAGATACGCAGTATTTT
NA | TRBJ1-6 | TRBV15 | NA | CATSRGGPVYNSPLHF | TGTGCCACCAGCAGAGGAGGGCCGGTCTATAATTCACCCCTCCACTTT
NA | TRBJ1-1 | TRBV23-1 | TRBD1 | CASRFQQGTHTEAFF | TGCGCCAGCAGGTTTCAACAGGGGACTCACACTGAAGCTTTCTTT
NA | TRBJ1-3 | TRBV30 | NA | CAWRLQELGGNTIYF | TGTGCCTGGAGACTACAAGAACTAGGTGGAAACACCATATATTTT
few | TRBJ2-3 | TRBV9 | NA | CASSYYGRGDTQYF | TGTGCCAGCAGCTATTACGGGAGAGGAGATACGCAGTATTTT
NA | TRBJ2-1 | TRBV7-7 | TRBD1 | CASSLASGGFDEQFF | TGTGCTAGCAGCTTAGCGTCAGGGGGATTCGATGAGCAGTTCTTC
NA | TRBJ2-1 | TRBV29-1 | NA | CSGTVPYNEQFF | TGCAGCGGGACAGTGCCTTACAATGAGCAGTTCTTC
NA | TRBJ2-2 | TRBV27 | NA | CASSWLLNTGELFF | TGTGCCAGCAGTTGGCTCCTGAACACCGGGGAGCTGTTTTTT
few | TRBJ2-7 | TRBV10-3 | TRBD2 | CAISETTSGSYEQYF | TGTGCCATCAGTGAGACGACTAGCGGCTCCTACGAGCAGTACTTC
NA | TRBJ1-5 | TRBV6-6 | NA | CASSYPTGNNQPQHF | TGTGCCAGCAGTTACCCCACAGGCAATAATCAGCCCCAGCATTTT
few | TRBJ2-5 | TRBV4-2 | TRBD2 | CASSQDRTSGETQYF | TGTGCCAGCAGCCAAGATCGAACTAGCGGGGAGACCCAGTACTTC
NA | TRBJ2-1 | TRBV19 | NA | CASSILFEQFF | TGTGCCAGCAGTATTCTATTTGAGCAGTTCTTC
NA | TRBJ2-6 | TRBV4-2 | NA | CASSHIPDLGANVLTF | TGTGCCAGCAGCCACATTCCTGATCTGGGCGCCAACGTCCTGACTTTC
NA | TRBJ2-1 | TRBV6-5 | TRBD1 | CASSYIGTGVIHEQFF | TGTGCCAGCAGTTATATTGGGACAGGGGTTATCCATGAGCAGTTCTTC
NA | TRBJ1-2 | TRBV29-1 | TRBD1 | CKNEGQGGYTF | TGCAAGAACGAGGGACAGGGTGGCTACACCTTC
NA | TRBJ2-5 | TRBV5-1 | NA | CASSLNRSGVSQETQYF | TGCGCCAGCAGCTTGAACCGTTCAGGGGTCTCCCAAGAGACCCAGTACTTC
NA | TRBJ1-2 | TRBV6-5 | NA | CASRGDGSNYGYTF | TGTGCCAGCAGGGGTGACGGGTCTAACTATGGCTACACCTTC
NA | TRBJ2-3 | TRBV14 | NA | CASSQDLVSTDTQYF | TGTGCCAGCAGCCAAGATTTAGTTAGCACAGATACGCAGTATTTT
once | TRBJ1-2 | TRBV7-2 | NA | CASSLSYVYHGYTF | TGTGCCAGCAGCTTATCCTATGTCTACCATGGCTACACCTTC
few | TRBJ1-3 | TRBV19 | TRBD1 | CASSIPTGRWNTIYF | TGTGCCAGTAGTATCCCGACAGGGCGGTGGAACACCATATATTTT
NA | TRBJ2-3 | TRBV27 | NA | CASSLRDTQYF | TGTGCCAGCAGTTTGCGGGATACGCAGTATTTT
NA | TRBJ2-7 | TRBV5-1 | NA | CASSKLQGREQYF | TGCGCCAGCAGCAAATTACAGGGCCGCGAGCAGTACTTC
NA | TRBJ2-5 | TRBV5-1 | NA | CASSLVSSAETQYF | TGCGCCAGCAGCTTGGTCTCAAGCGCGGAGACCCAGTACTTC
NA | TRBJ2-2 | TRBV2 | NA | CASTMFGGVNTGELFF | TGTGCCAGCACCATGTTTGGGGGCGTGAACACCGGGGAGCTGTTTTTT
once | TRBJ1-5 | TRBV5-1 | NA | CASSLSRVSQPQHF | TGCGCCAGCAGCTTGTCGCGGGTAAGTCAGCCCCAGCATTTT
once | TRBJ2-1 | TRBV4-2 | TRBD2 | CASSETGTRFSEQFF | TGTGCCAGCAGCGAGACCGGGACTAGGTTCAGTGAGCAGTTCTTC
NA | TRBJ1-1 | TRBV5-6 | NA | CASSWMFQENTEAFF | TGTGCCAGCAGCTGGATGTTTCAGGAGAACACTGAAGCTTTCTTT
few | TRBJ1-2 | TRBV2 | NA | CASSAHYAVRYTF | TGTGCCAGCAGTGCACACTATGCCGTCCGCTACACCTTC
NA | TRBJ2-3 | TRBV7-2 | TRBD2 | CASSLRGLAGGPRADTQYF | TGTGCCAGCAGCTTAAGGGGACTAGCGGGAGGGCCTAGGGCAGATACGCAGTATTTT
few | TRBJ2-5 | TRBV7-7 | NA | CASSLARAGSGETQYF | TGTGCTAGCAGCTTAGCGCGCGCGGGGTCGGGGGAGACCCAGTACTTC
NA | TRBJ2-7 | TRBV4-3 | NA | CASSQDPRGIYEQYF | TGCGCCAGCAGCCAAGATCCCAGGGGAATCTACGAGCAGTACTTC
NA | TRBJ1-2 | TRBV7-2 | NA | CASSQQVDYGYTF | TGTGCCAGCAGCCAACAGGTCGACTATGGCTACACCTTC
NA | TRBJ2-7 | TRBV6-5 | TRBD1 | CASRSRGTGTEQYF | TGTGCCAGCCGTTCTCGGGGGACAGGGACCGAGCAGTACTTC
NA | TRBJ1-6 | TRBV18 | TRBD1 | CASSSLGGTGPKNNSPLHF | TGTGCCAGCTCATCCCTGGGCGGGACAGGGCCGAAGAATAATTCACCCCTCCACTTT
NA | TRBJ2-4 | TRBV7-2 | TRBD1 | CASSTGTGNIQYF | TGTGCCAGCAGCACCGGGACAGGAAACATTCAGTACTTC
NA | TRBJ2-3 | TRBV2 | NA | CASSYNTDTQYF | TGTGCCAGCAGCTATAACACAGATACGCAGTATTTT